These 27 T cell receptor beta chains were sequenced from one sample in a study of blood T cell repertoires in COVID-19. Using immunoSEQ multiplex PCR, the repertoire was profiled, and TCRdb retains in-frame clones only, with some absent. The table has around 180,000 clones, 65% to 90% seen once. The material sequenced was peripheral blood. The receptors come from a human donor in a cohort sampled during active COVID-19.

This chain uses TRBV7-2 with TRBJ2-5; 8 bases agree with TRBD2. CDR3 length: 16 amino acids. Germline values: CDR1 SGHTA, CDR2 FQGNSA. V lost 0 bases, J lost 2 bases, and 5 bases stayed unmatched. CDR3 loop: CASSLARGGGQETQYF. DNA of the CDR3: TGTGCCAGCAGCTTAGCCCGGGGGGGAGGACAAGAGACCCAGTACTTC. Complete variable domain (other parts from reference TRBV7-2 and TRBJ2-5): GAGVSQSPSNKVTEKGKDVELRCDPISGHTALYWYRQSLGQGLEFLIYFQGNSAPDKSGLPSDRFSAERTGGSVSTLTIQRTQQEDSAVYLCASSLARGGGQETQYFGPGTRLLVL.

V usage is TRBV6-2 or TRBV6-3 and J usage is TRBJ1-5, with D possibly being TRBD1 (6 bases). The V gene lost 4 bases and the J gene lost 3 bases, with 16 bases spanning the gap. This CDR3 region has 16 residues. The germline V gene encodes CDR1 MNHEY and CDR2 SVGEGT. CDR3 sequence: CASSSPQQGYNQPQHF. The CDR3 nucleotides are TGTGCCAGCAGTTCCCCTCAACAGGGATACAATCAGCCCCAGCATTTT.

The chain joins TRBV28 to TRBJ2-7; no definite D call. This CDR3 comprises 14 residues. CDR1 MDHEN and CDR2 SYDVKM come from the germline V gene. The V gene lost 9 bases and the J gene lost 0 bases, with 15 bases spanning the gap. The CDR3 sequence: CASYTGSNSYEQYF. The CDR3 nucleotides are TGTGCCAGTTACACCGGGTCTAACTCCTACGAGCAGTACTTC.

CDR3 protein: CASSSWGSSGANVLTF. As DNA, the CDR3 is TGTGCCAGCAGCTCTTGGGGCAGCTCTGGGGCCAACGTCCTGACTTTC. V gene TRBV7-8 combines with J gene TRBJ2-6, with D perhaps matching TRBD1 (5 bases). Between the trimmed V and J ends, which lost 4 bases and 0 bases, there was a span of 10 bases. The CDR3 length is 16 residues. From germline, CDR1 is SGHVS and CDR2 FQNEAQ.

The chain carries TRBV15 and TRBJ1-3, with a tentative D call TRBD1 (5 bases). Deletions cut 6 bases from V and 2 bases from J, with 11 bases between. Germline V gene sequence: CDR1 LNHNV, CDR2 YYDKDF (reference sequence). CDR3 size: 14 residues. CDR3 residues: CATSLGEPGNTIYF. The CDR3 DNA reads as TGTGCCACCAGTCTAGGGGAACCTGGAAACACCATATATTTT.

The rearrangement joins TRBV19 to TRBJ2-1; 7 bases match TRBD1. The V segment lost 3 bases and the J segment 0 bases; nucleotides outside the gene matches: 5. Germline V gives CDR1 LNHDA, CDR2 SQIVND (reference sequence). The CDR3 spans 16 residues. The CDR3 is CASSMGDRSSYNEQFF. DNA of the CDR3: TGTGCCAGTAGTATGGGGGACAGAAGCTCCTACAATGAGCAGTTCTTC.

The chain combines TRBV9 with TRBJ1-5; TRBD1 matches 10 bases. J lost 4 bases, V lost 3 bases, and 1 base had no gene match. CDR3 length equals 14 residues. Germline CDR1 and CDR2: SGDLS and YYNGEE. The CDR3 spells CASSAGQGNQPQHF. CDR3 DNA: TGTGCCAGCAGCGCGGGACAGGGGAATCAGCCCCAGCATTTT.

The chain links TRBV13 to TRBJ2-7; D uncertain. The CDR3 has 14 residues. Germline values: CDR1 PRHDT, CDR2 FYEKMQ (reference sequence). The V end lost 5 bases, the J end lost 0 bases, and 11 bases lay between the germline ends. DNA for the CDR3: TGTGCCAGCAGCCCTACTGTGGTCTCCTACGAGCAGTACTTC. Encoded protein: CASSPTVVSYEQYF. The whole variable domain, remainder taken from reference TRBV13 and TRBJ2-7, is AAGVIQSPRHLIKEKRETATLKCYPIPRHDTVYWYQQGPGQDPQFLISFYEKMQSDKGSIPDRFSAQQFSDYHSELNMSSLELGDSALYFCASSPTVVSYEQYFGPGTRLTVT.

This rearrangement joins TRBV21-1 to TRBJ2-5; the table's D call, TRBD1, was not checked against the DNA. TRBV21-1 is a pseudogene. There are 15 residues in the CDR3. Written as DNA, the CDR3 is TGTGCCAGCAGCAAATCCAGGGGGGAGGAAGAGACCCAGTACTTC. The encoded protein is CASSKSRGEEETQYF.

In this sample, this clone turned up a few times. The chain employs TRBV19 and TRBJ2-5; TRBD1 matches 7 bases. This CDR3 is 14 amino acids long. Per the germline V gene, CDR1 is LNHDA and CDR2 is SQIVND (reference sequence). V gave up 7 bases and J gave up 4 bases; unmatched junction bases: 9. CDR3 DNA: TGTGCCAGTACCCCAGAGGACAGGCCAGAGACCCAGTACTTC. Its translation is CASTPEDRPETQYF.

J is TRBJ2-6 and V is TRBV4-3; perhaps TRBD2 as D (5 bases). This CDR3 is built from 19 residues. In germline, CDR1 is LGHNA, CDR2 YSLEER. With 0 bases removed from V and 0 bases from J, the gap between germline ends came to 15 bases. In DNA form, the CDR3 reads TGCGCCAGCAGCCAAGACGGGGAGCAATGGATCTCTGGGGCCAACGTCCTGACTTTC. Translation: CASSQDGEQWISGANVLTF.

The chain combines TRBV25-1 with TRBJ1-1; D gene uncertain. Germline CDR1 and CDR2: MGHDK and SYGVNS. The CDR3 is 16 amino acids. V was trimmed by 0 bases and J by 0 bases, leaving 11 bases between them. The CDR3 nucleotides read TGTGCCAGCAGTGAATATTCGATAGTACTGAACACTGAAGCTTTCTTT. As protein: CASSEYSIVLNTEAFF.

For the CDR3, the DNA is TGTGCCAGCAGTGAATGGCGGGGGCTTTACAATGAGCAGTTCTTC. Its protein is CASSEWRGLYNEQFF. The chain is built from TRBV6-1 and TRBJ2-1; the D gene is possibly TRBD2 (7 bases). CDR3 length: 15 residues. V shed 2 bases and J shed 4 bases, with 12 bases lying between them. CDR1 and CDR2 from the germline V gene are MNHNS and SASEGT.

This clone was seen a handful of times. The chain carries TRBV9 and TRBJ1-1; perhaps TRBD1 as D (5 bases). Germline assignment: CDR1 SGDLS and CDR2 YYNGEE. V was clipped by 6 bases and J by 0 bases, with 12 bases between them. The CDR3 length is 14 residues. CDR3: CASNRGGLNTEAFF. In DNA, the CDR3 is TGTGCCAGCAACCGCGGGGGGTTGAACACTGAAGCTTTCTTT.

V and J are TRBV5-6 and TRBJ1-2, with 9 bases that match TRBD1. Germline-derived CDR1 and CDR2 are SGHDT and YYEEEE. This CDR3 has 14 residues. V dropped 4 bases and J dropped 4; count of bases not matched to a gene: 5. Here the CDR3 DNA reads TGTGCCAGCAGCGAGCCGGGACAGGGCTATGGCTACACCTTC. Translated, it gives CASSEPGQGYGYTF.

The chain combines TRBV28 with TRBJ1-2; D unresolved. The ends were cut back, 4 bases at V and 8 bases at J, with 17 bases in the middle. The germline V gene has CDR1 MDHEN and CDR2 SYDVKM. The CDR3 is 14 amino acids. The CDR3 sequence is CASSSQGLGGGYTF. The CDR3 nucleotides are TGTGCCAGCAGTTCCCAAGGGCTTGGCGGGGGCTACACCTTC.

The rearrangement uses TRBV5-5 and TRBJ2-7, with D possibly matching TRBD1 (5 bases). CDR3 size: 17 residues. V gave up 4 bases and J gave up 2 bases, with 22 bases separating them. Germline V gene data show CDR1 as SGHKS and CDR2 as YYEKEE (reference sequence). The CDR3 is CASSPQVGIPYPYEQYF. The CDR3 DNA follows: TGTGCCAGCAGCCCACAGGTAGGGATCCCGTACCCCTACGAGCAGTACTTC.

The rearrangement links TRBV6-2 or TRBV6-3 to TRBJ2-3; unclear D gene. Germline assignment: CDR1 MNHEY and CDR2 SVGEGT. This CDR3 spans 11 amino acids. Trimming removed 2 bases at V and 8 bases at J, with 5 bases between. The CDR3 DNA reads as TGTGCCAGCAGTTACCCCGGTACGCAGTATTTT. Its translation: CASSYPGTQYF.

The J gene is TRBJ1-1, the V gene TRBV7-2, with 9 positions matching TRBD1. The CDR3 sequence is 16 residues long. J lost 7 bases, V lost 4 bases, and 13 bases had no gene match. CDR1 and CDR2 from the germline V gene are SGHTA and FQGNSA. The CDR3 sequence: CASSSPTGGKGGEAFF. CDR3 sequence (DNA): TGTGCCAGCAGCTCCCCGACAGGGGGTAAGGGGGGTGAAGCTTTCTTT. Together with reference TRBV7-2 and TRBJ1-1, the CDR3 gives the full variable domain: GAGVSQSPSNKVTEKGKDVELRCDPISGHTALYWYRQSLGQGLEFLIYFQGNSAPDKSGLPSDRFSAERTGGSVSTLTIQRTQQEDSAVYLCASSSPTGGKGGEAFFGQGTRLTVV.

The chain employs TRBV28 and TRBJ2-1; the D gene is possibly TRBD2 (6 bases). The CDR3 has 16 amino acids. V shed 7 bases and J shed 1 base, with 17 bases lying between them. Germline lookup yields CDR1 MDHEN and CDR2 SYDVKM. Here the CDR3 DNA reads TGTGCCAGCACCTCGGAGCGGGTAGGTTCCTACAATGAGCAGTTCTTC. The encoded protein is CASTSERVGSYNEQFF.

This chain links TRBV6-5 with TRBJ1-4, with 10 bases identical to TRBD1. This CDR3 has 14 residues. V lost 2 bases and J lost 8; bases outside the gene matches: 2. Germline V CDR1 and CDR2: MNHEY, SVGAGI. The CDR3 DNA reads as TGTGCCAGCAGTTACGGGACAGGGGAGGAAAAACTGTTTTTT. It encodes CASSYGTGEEKLFF.

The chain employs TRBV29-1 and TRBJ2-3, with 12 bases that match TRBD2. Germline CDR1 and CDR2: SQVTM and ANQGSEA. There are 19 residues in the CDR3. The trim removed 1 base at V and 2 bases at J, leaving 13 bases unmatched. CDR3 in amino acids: CSVEATSGGIPQYTDTQYF. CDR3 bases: TGCAGCGTTGAAGCGACTAGCGGGGGTATCCCTCAATACACAGATACGCAGTATTTT.

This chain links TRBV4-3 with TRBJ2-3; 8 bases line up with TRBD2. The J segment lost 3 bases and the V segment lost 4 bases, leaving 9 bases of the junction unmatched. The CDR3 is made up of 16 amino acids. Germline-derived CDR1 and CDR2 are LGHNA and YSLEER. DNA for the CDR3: TGCGCCAGCAGCCGGACCCCGGGGGGGAATACAGATACGCAGTATTTT. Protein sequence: CASSRTPGGNTDTQYF.

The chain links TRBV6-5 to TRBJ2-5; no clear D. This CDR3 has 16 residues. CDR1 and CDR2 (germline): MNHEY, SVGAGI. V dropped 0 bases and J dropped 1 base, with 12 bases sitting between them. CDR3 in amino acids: CASSYSGGKIQETQYF. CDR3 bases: TGTGCCAGCAGTTACTCCGGCGGAAAGATCCAAGAGACCCAGTACTTC.

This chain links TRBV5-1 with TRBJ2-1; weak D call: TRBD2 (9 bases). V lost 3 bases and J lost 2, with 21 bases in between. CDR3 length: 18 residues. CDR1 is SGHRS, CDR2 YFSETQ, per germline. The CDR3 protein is CASSSRGPSGTTYNEQFF. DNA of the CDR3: TGCGCCAGCAGCTCCAGGGGGCCTAGCGGGACTACCTACAATGAGCAGTTCTTC.

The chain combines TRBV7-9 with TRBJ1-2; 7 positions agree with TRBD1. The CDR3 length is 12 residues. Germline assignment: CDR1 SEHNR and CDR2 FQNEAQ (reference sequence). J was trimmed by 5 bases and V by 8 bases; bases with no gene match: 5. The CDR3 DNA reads TGTGCCAGCGACAGGGACCGATATGGCTACACCTTC. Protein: CASDRDRYGYTF.

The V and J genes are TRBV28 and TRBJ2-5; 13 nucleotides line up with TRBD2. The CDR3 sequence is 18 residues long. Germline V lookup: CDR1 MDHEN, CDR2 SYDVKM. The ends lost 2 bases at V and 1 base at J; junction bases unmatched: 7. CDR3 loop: CASSLPGLAGAIQETQYF. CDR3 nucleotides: TGTGCCAGCAGTTTACCCGGACTAGCGGGAGCCATCCAAGAGACCCAGTACTTC.